This TCR beta chain was sequenced for a study of blood T cell repertoires in COVID-19. Across the study: Samples came from the United States, Italy and Spain, spanning acute and convalescent COVID-19.

There are 15 residues in the CDR3. Trimming removed 7 bases at V and 1 base at J, with 19 bases between. Germline V lookup: CDR1 SQVTM, CDR2 ANQGSEA. In the original analysis: The assay estimated nucleated cells by amplifying reference gene primers. Measured with immunoSEQ multiplex PCR; TCRdb has only the in-frame clones, and not every one. The V and J calls and clone size come from that table; D and trimming were worked out from the DNA. The sample contains tens of thousands of clones, 88% of which appear only once. This receptor was taken from a woman older than 75 with active COVID-19. The chain joins TRBV29-1 to TRBJ1-2; D unclear. Material: peripheral blood. The CDR3 region is CSATPGANNNYGYTF. The CDR3 bases are TGCAGCGCTACGCCTGGAGCGAATAATAACTATGGCTACACCTTC.